This T cell receptor (beta chain) was sequenced during a study of cytomegalovirus exposure and HLA in healthy donors. Study background: Tens of millions of unique TCRs from HLA-typed donors were held in an early release of data.

Primers included in the PCR were 60 Vbeta and 13 Jbeta primers. Assay used: immunoSEQ multiplex PCR; TCRdb lists only in-frame clones, some missing. This sample's clone table lists fewer than 85,000 clones. V lost 0 bases and J 6 bases, leaving 19 bases between the germline ends. This CDR3 is 18 amino acids long. Germline V gene lookup returns CDR1 SGHTS and CDR2 YDEGEE. V and J are TRBV5-8 and TRBJ1-6; no definite D call. The clonotype was recovered from a man aged 25 to 40 in good health and CMV-seronegative. Input material: PBMCs. The CDR3, as DNA: TGTGCCAGCAGCTTGGTCCAAGGAGGAAGAGGTTTTAATTCACCCCTCCACTTT. It codes for CASSLVQGGRGFNSPLHF.